A selection of T cell receptor beta chains follows, all from one sample in a study of T cells after yellow fever vaccination. TCRdb reanalysed the 5' RACE reads using MiXCR and keeps one entry per CDR3 protein. The repertoire holds approximately 580,000 distinct CDR3 sequences, with about a sixth as singletons. The sample was PBMCs, taken 5 to 6 days after the first yellow fever vaccination. Every receptor here comes from a man aged 18 to 30 who received the YFV17D yellow fever vaccine. CDR3s include the opening cysteine and the closing phenylalanine or tryptophan. Each record gives: J gene, V gene, CDR3 protein.

>TRBJ2-3|TRBV9
CASSEGGQVTQYF
>TRBJ1-1|TRBV20-1
CSAPDRVTEAFF
>TRBJ2-3|TRBV5-5
CASSYNSQINTQYF
>TRBJ2-7|TRBV20-1
CSARGLAGGTYEQYF
>TRBJ2-2|TRBV10-3
CAITQMGAGELFF
>TRBJ1-5|TRBV29-1
CSVVGWGPDQPQHF
>TRBJ1-2|TRBV11-2
CASSLVASGYGYTF
>TRBJ2-2|TRBV30
CAWSVLGGLGTGELFF
>TRBJ2-6|TRBV5-5
CASSQGGSGANVLTF
>TRBJ2-3|TRBV20-1
CSARDWGAQGTQYF
>TRBJ1-4|TRBV5-1
CASSLQGREKLFF
>TRBJ2-1|TRBV29-1
CSVEWVVGEQFF
>TRBJ1-6|TRBV6-1
CASSPVGGRNSPLHF
>TRBJ1-4|TRBV7-9
CASSPRVSREKLFF
>TRBJ1-1|TRBV29-1
CSVAGPTEAFF
>TRBJ2-7|TRBV7-3
CASSLSGTGGLYEQYF
>TRBJ1-2|TRBV19
CASSEGTGASYGYTF
>TRBJ1-5|TRBV12-3/TRBV12-4
CASALQEGDQPQHF
>TRBJ2-2|TRBV5-1
CASSWDSPNTGELFF
>TRBJ2-5|TRBV19
CASSIQGAYETQYF